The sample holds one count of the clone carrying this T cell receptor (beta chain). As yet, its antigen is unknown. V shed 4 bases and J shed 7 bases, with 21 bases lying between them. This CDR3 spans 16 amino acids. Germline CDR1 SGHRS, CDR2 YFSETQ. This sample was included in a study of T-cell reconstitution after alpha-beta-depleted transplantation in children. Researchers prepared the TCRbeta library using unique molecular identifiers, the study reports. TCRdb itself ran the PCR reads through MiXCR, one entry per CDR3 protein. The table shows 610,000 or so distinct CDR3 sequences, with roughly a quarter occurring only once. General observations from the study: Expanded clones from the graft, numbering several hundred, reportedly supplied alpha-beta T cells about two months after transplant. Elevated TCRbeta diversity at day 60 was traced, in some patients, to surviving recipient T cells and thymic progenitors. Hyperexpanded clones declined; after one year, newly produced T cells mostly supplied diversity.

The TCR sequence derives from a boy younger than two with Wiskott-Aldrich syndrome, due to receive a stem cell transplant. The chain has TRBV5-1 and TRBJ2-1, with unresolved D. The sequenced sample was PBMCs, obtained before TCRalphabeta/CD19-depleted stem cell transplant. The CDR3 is CASSPSPGARRNEQFF. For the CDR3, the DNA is TGCGCCAGCAGCCCCTCCCCGGGCGCCCGGCGGAATGAGCAGTTCTTC.